This T cell receptor beta chain was captured by sequencing in a study of T cell clonotyping in hematopoietic cell transplantation. Regarding the study as a whole: Pathologically expanded recipient clonotypes increased progressively from day 30 to day 180 as diversity fell.

Regarding this clone: Its antigen remains unidentified.

Time point given: recipient sample about 28 days before transplant, after cytoreduction. From germline, CDR1 is SGHNT and CDR2 YYREEE (reference sequence). The CDR3 is made up of 16 amino acids. V was pared by 7 bases and J by 9 bases, with 15 bases of the junction left unmatched. TCRdb's table, derived via immunoSEQ multiplex PCR, lists solely in-frame clones and lacks some. The table shows about 41,000 clones, with around 84% occurring only once. The chain has TRBV5-4 and TRBJ2-1, with 11 bases matching TRBD2. Material: peripheral blood mononuclear cells, obtained before stem cell transplant. The TCR originated in a man in his fifties or sixties with acute myeloid leukemia. Some clones in this sample may be carry-over from other donors' samples. In DNA, the CDR3 is TGTGCCAGCCACCCTCAAATAGCGGGGGGGCAGGTTGAGCAGTTCTTC. Translated: CASHPQIAGGQVEQFF.